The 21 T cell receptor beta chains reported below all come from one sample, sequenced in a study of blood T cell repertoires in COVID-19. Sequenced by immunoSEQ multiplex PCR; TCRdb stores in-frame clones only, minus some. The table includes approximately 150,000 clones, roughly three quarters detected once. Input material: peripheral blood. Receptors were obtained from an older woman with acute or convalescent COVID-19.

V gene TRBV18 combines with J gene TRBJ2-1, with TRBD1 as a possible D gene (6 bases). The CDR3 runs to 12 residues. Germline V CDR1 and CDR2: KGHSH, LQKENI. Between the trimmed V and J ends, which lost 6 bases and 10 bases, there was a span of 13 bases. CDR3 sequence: CASSPQGREQFF. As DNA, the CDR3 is TGTGCCAGCTCGCCTCAGGGGAGAGAGCAGTTCTTC.

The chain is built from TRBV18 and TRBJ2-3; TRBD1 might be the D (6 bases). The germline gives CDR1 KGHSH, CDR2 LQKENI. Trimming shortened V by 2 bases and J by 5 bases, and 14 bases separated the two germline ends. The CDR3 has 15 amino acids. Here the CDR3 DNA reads TGTGCCAGCTCACCAGGGACACCCCTTGGAGATACGCAGTATTTT. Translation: CASSPGTPLGDTQYF. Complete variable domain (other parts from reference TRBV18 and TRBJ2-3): NAGVMQNPRHLVRRRGQEARLRCSPMKGHSHVYWYRQLPEEGLKFMVYLQKENIIDESGMPKERFSAEFPKEGPSILRIQQVVRGDSAAYFCASSPGTPLGDTQYFGPGTRLTVL.

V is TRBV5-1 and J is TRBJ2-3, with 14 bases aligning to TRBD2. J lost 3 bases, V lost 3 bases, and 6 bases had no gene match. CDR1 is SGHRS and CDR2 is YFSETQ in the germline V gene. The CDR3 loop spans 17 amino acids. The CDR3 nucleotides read TGCGCCAGCAGCTATGCCGGGACTAGCGGGAGTACAGATACGCAGTATTTT. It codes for CASSYAGTSGSTDTQYF.

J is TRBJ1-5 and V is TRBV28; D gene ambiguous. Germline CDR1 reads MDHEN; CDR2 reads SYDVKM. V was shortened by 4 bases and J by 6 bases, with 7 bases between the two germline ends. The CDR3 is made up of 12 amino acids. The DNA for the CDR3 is TGTGCCAGCAGTTCCCCTCCTCAGCCCCAGCATTTT. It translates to CASSSPPQPQHF.

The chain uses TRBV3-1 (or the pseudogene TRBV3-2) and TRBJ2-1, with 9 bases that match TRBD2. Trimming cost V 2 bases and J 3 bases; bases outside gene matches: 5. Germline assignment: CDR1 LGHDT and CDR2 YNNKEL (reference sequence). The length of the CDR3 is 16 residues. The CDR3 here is CASSQLAGDHYNEQFF. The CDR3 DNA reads TGTGCCAGCAGCCAATTAGCGGGAGACCACTACAATGAGCAGTTCTTC.

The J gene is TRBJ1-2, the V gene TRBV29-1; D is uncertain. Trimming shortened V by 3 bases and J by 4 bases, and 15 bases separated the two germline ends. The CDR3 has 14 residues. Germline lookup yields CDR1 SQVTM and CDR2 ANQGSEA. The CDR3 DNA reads TGCAGCGTTGAGCCTACAGTGGTTGGCTATGGCTACACCTTC. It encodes CSVEPTVVGYGYTF.

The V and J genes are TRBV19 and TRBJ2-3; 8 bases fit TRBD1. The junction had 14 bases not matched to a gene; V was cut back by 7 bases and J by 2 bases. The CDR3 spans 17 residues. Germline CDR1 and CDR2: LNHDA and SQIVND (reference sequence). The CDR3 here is CASNRFGQGATTDTQYF. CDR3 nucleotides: TGTGCCAGTAACCGGTTCGGCCAGGGGGCTACCACAGATACGCAGTATTTT.

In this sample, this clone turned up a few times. The CDR3 region has the DNA TGTGCCAGCAGTTTAGACGGGACAGAGGATGGCTACACCTTC. It codes for CASSLDGTEDGYTF. This sequence joins TRBV27 and TRBJ1-2, with 7 positions matching TRBD1. CDR1 MNHEY and CDR2 SMNVEV come from the germline V gene (reference sequence). The trim removed 2 bases at V and 6 bases at J, leaving 6 bases unmatched. The CDR3 is made up of 14 amino acids.

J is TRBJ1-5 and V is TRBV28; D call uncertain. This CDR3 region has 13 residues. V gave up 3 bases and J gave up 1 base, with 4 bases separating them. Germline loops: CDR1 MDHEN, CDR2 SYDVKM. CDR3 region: CASSFRSNQPQHF. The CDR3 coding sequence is TGTGCCAGCAGTTTCAGAAGCAATCAGCCCCAGCATTTT.

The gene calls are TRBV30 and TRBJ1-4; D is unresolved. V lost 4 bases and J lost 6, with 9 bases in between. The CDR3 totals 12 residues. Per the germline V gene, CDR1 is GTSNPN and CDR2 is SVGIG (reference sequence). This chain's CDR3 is CAWMREDEKLFF. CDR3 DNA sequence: TGTGCCTGGATGAGAGAAGATGAAAAACTGTTTTTT.

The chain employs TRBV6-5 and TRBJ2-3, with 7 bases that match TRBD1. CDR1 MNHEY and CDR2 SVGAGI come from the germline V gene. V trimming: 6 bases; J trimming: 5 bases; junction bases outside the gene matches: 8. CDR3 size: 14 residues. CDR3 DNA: TGTGCCAGCAGGACAGGGTGGAAAGGAGATACGCAGTATTTT. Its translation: CASRTGWKGDTQYF.

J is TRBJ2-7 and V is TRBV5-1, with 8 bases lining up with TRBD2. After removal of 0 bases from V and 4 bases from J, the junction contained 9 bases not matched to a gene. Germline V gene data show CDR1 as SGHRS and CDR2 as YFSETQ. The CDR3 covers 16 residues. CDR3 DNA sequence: TGCGCCAGCAGCTTGGGTGGGACTAGTCCTTTTTACGAGCAGTACTTC. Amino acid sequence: CASSLGGTSPFYEQYF. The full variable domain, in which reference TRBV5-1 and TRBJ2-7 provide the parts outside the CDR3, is KAGVTQTPRYLIKTRGQQVTLSCSPISGHRSVSWYQQTPGQGLQFLFEYFSETQRNKGNFPGRFSGRQFSNSRSEMNVSTLELGDSALYLCASSLGGTSPFYEQYFGPGTRLTVT.

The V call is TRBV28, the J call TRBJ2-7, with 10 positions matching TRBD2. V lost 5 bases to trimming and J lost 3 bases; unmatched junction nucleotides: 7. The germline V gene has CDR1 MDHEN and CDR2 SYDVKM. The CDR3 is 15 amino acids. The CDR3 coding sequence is TGTGCCAGCAGTGATGGGACTAGCGTCTTCTACGAGCAGTACTTC. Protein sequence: CASSDGTSVFYEQYF.

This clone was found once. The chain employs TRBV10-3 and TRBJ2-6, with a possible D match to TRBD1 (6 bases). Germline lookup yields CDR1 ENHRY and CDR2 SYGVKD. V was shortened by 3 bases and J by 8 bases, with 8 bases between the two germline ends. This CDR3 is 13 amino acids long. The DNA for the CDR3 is TGTGCCATCAGTGAAGGGGGTTCCAACGTCCTGACTTTC. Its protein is CAISEGGSNVLTF.

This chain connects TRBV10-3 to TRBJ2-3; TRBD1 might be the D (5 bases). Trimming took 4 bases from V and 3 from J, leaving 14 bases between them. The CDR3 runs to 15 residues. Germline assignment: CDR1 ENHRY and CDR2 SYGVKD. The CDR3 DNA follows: TGTGCCATCAGTGGGCAGGGTTTCAGGACAGATACGCAGTATTTT. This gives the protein CAISGQGFRTDTQYF.

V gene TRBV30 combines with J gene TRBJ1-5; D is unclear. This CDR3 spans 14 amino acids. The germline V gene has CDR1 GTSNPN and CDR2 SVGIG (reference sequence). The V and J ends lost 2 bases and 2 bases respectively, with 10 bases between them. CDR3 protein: CAWSTGIGNQPQHF. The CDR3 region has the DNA TGTGCCTGGAGTACCGGGATCGGCAATCAGCCCCAGCATTTT.

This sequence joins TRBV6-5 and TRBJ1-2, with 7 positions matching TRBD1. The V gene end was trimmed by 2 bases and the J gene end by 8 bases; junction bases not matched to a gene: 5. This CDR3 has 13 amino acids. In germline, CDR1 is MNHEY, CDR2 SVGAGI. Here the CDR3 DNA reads TGTGCCAGCAGTTACCCGACAGGGCGCGGCTACACCTTC. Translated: CASSYPTGRGYTF.

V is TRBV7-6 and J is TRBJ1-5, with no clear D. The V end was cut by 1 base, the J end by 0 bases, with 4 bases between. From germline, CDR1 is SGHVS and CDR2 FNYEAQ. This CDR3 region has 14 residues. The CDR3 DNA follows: TGTGCCAGCAGCTTAGGACTTAGCAATCAGCCCCAGCATTTT. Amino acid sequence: CASSLGLSNQPQHF.

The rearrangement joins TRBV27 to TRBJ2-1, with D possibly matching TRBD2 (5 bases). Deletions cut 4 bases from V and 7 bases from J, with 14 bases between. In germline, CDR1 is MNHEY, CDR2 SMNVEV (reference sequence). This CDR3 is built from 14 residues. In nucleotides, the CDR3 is TGTGCCAGCAGTTCTCGAGGGAAGTATAATGAGCAGTTCTTC. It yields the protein CASSSRGKYNEQFF.

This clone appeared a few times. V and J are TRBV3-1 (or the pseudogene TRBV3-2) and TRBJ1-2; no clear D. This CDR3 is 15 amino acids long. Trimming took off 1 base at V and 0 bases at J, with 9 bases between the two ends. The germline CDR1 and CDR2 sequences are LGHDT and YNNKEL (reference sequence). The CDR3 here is CASSQVSRTNYGYTF. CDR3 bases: TGTGCCAGCAGCCAAGTCAGTCGCACTAACTATGGCTACACCTTC.

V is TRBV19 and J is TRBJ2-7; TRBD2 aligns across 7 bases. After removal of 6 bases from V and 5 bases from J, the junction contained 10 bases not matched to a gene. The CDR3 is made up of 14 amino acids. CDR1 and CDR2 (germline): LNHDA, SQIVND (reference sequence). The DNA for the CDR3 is TGTGCCAGTAGCTTCCCGGGACTAAGCCACGAGCAGTACTTC. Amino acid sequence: CASSFPGLSHEQYF. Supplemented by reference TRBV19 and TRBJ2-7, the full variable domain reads DGGITQSPKYLFRKEGQNVTLSCEQNLNHDAMYWYRQDPGQGLRLIYYSQIVNDFQKGDIAEGYSVSREKKESFPLTVTSAQKNPTAFYLCASSFPGLSHEQYFGPGTRLTVT.